The entry below describes one T cell receptor (beta chain). The antigen is not known. This specimen comes from a study of CXCR3-negative and CXCR3-positive naive CD8 T cells. With UMI labels, 5' RACE was used to prepare the TRB cDNA libraries. From its re-call of the 5' RACE reads, TCRdb lists each CDR3 protein once, without DNA. This sample lists approximately 120,000 distinct CDR3 sequences; its ten largest clones have approximately 0.4%. Points from the study as a whole: Relative to memory CD8+ cells, whose diversity was much lower, both naive subsets had comparably high diversity. Cryopreservation partially lowered CXCR3 expression, so most assays used fresh PBMCs. From TRB CDR3 properties, TCR strength was inferred; surface CD5 did not differ between naive subsets. When CXCR3-positive naive cells were set against CXCR3-negative naive cells, the former had more hydrophobic TRB CDR3s.

The naive CD8+ gate required CD45RO-CCR7+CD27+CD95- phenotype. This CDR3 is 15 amino acids long. Sequencing used naive CXCR3+ CD8+ T cells from blood. The subset was: CD45RO-CCR7+CD27+CD95- naive CD8+ T cells expressing CXCR3 (TNR3+). The gene calls are TRBV12-3 or TRBV12-4 and TRBJ1-4; as DNA is missing, the TRBD1 call by TCRdb cannot be tested. The receptor comes from a human donor in good health. Some clones in this sample may be carry-over from other donors' samples. CDR3 sequence reads: CASSLAYGADGKLFF.